This T cell receptor beta chain was sequenced during a study of OX40 agonist ivuxolimab in advanced cancers. Study overall: Three patients, one with hepatocellular carcinoma and two with cutaneous melanoma, responded partially.

Using immunoSEQ multiplex PCR, the repertoire was profiled, and TCRdb retains in-frame clones only, with some absent. Among tens of thousands of clones listed, roughly nine tenths were seen once. This specimen was CD4+ or CD8+ T cells sorted from blood, taken in a trial of the OX40 agonist ivuxolimab. This clonotype was sampled from an adult with an advanced solid tumor such as melanoma, head and neck, liver or kidney cancer.

CDR3 region: CASSVEGSTYNEQFF. The CDR3 DNA reads as TGTGCCAGCAGCGTCGAAGGGTCCACCTACAATGAGCAGTTCTTC. The V gene is TRBV9, the J gene TRBJ2-1, with D hard to call. With 2 bases removed from V and 2 bases from J, the gap between germline ends came to 11 bases. Germline-derived CDR1 and CDR2 are SGDLS and YYNGEE. The length of the CDR3 is 15 residues.